Below are 26 T cell receptor beta chains sequenced from a single sample in a study of blood T cells in healthy people across ages. A second about 6 to 12 cycle PCR used barcoded and J-beta primers. TCRdb ran MiXCR on the 5' RACE reads and lists one entry per CDR3 protein. Altogether hundreds of thousands of distinct CDR3 sequences are present, around 25% being singletons, with the ten largest covering more than 7.5%. The same data also contributed to another study, on T cells of mothers and their children.

Sequences were obtained from blood. These receptors were collected from a boy younger than 18 in good health.

V gene TRBV3-1 combines with J gene TRBJ2-5; no reliable D call. The end of the DNA fits TRBJ2-1 better, so the J call may be wrong. Germline-derived CDR1 and CDR2 are LGHDT and YNNKEL (reference sequence). This CDR3 contains 14 residues. The CDR3 DNA reads TGTGCCAGCAGCCAAGGGTGGGCAGGAAATGAGCAGTTCTTC. As protein: CASSQGWAGNEQFF.

The chain combines TRBV4-3 with TRBJ2-7; 12 nucleotides align to TRBD1. V gave up 4 bases and J gave up 2 bases; unmatched junction bases: 3. This CDR3 has 15 residues. CDR1 and CDR2 (germline): LGHNA, YSLEER. The DNA for the CDR3 is TGCGCCAGCAGCCCCGGGACAGGGGGCGCCTACGAGCAGTACTTC. It encodes CASSPGTGGAYEQYF.

This clonotype was seen many times. The DNA of the CDR3 is TGTGCCAGCAGCTTTAGACTAGCGGGAGATGAGCAGTTCTTC. It yields the protein CASSFRLAGDEQFF. The V and J genes are TRBV5-6 and TRBJ2-1; 12 nucleotides line up with TRBD2. CDR1 and CDR2 from the germline V gene are SGHDT and YYEEEE. The CDR3 spans 14 residues. Unmatched junction bases numbered 2, after V lost 2 bases and J lost 8 bases.

This clonotype has only a few counts. The chain couples TRBV28 to TRBJ2-1; 12 bases match TRBD1. Germline CDR1 and CDR2: MDHEN and SYDVKM. This CDR3 is built from 15 residues. The junction had 5 bases not matched to a gene; V was cut back by 5 bases and J by 6 bases. The CDR3 reads CASSTRDRGPNEQFF. In DNA form, the CDR3 reads TGTGCCAGCAGTACACGGGACAGGGGGCCCAATGAGCAGTTCTTC.

V is TRBV6-2 or TRBV6-3 and J is TRBJ1-1; D might be TRBD1 (5 bases). The length of the CDR3 is 14 residues. Trimming took off 2 bases at V and 4 bases at J, with 11 bases between the two ends. Germline loops: CDR1 MNHEY, CDR2 SVGEGT. The CDR3 reads CASSYQGWSTEAFF. CDR3 bases: TGTGCCAGCAGTTACCAGGGTTGGAGCACTGAAGCTTTCTTT.

The table lists this clonotype with a few counts. This rearrangement joins TRBV24-1 to TRBJ2-5; TRBD1 matches 10 bases. The CDR3 consists of 16 residues. From germline, CDR1 is KGHDR and CDR2 SFDVKD. J was trimmed by 5 bases and V by 4 bases; bases with no gene match: 9. The CDR3 loop reads CATSDRRDRGGETQYF. DNA of the CDR3: TGTGCCACCAGTGACCGCCGGGACAGGGGAGGCGAGACCCAGTACTTC.

V gene TRBV9 combines with J gene TRBJ2-5; D is unclear. Trimming left V 0 bases short and J 1 base short, with 10 bases between. Germline V gene data show CDR1 as SGDLS and CDR2 as YYNGEE. The CDR3 spans 15 residues. In DNA form, the CDR3 reads TGTGCCAGCAGCGTAGCTACGGGCCCCCAAGAGACCCAGTACTTC. Translation gives CASSVATGPQETQYF. The variable domain in full, completed from reference TRBV9 and TRBJ2-5, reads DSGVTQTPKHLITATGQRVTLRCSPRSGDLSVYWYQQSLDQGLQFLIQYYNGEERAKGNILERFSAQQFPDLHSELNLSSLELGDSALYFCASSVATGPQETQYFGPGTRLLVL.

The J gene is TRBJ2-7, the V gene TRBV5-1; 8 bases map to TRBD1. The CDR3 runs 15 residues. V lost 0 bases to trimming and J lost 5 bases; unmatched junction nucleotides: 7. Germline V gene data show CDR1 as SGHRS and CDR2 as YFSETQ. The CDR3 DNA is TGCGCCAGCAGCTTGGAGGGGACAGGAGGTAACGAGCAGTACTTC. This sequence encodes CASSLEGTGGNEQYF.

This clonotype was counted only a few times. The chain combines TRBV20-1 with TRBJ1-2, with D perhaps matching TRBD1 (5 bases). V lost 3 bases and J 5 bases, leaving 13 bases between the germline ends. Germline V CDR1 and CDR2: DFQATT, SNEGSKA (reference sequence). The CDR3 consists of 13 residues. CDR3: CSARDSGTYGYTF. The CDR3 bases are TGCAGTGCTAGGGATAGTGGGACGTATGGCTACACCTTC.

This clonotype was picked up a small number of times. This rearrangement joins TRBV29-1 to TRBJ1-4, with a possible D match to TRBD1 (5 bases). This CDR3 is built from 13 residues. Germline V gene lookup returns CDR1 SQVTM and CDR2 ANQGSEA. The V and J ends lost 8 bases and 0 bases respectively, with 10 bases between them. The CDR3 region is CSPGAPTNEKLFF. For the CDR3, the DNA is TGCAGCCCTGGGGCCCCAACTAATGAAAAACTGTTTTTT.

This clonotype has only a few counts. The rearrangement links TRBV10-3 to TRBJ2-7; TRBD2 might be the D (5 bases). V shed 3 bases and J shed 6 bases, with 12 bases lying between them. Germline V gene data show CDR1 as ENHRY and CDR2 as SYGVKD. The CDR3 sequence is 13 residues long. The CDR3 nucleotides are TGTGCCATCAGTGACAGAAGGACTGTCGAGCAGTACTTC. It is translated as CAISDRRTVEQYF.

V gene TRBV29-1 combines with J gene TRBJ2-5; maybe TRBD2 (6 bases). Germline-derived CDR1 and CDR2 are SQVTM and ANQGSEA. V was cut by 3 bases and J by 4 bases, with 12 bases left in between. There are 13 residues in the CDR3. CDR3 protein: CSVDGRGSETQYF. The CDR3 DNA reads TGCAGCGTTGATGGGCGGGGCTCAGAGACCCAGTACTTC.

This clonotype was counted a single time. J is TRBJ2-1 and V is TRBV20-1, with 9 bases identical to TRBD1. This CDR3 is 13 amino acids long. The trim removed 5 bases at V and 6 bases at J, leaving 5 bases unmatched. Germline assignment: CDR1 DFQATT and CDR2 SNEGSKA (reference sequence). CDR3 amino acids: CSAQTGGINEQFF. CDR3 nucleotides: TGCAGTGCTCAGACAGGGGGGATCAATGAGCAGTTCTTC.

In this sample, this clonotype turned up a few times. This chain joins TRBV7-2 and TRBJ2-1; D call uncertain. CDR1 and CDR2 from the germline V gene are SGHTA and FQGNSA. Trimming stripped 4 bases from V and 15 bases from J, with 13 bases between. This CDR3 contains 11 residues. CDR3 sequence reads: CASSSPGVRFF. The CDR3, as DNA: TGTGCCAGCAGCTCTCCGGGCGTGCGGTTCTTC.

In its sample, this clonotype was seen a few times. The CDR3 sequence is CASSIDLWGAVATQADEQFF. DNA of the CDR3: TGTGCCAGTAGTATAGATCTCTGGGGGGCCGTGGCTACCCAGGCAGATGAGCAGTTCTTC. The V call is TRBV19, the J call TRBJ2-1, with D perhaps given as TRBD1 or TRBD2 (6 bases each). The CDR3 covers 20 residues. Per germline, CDR1 LNHDA and CDR2 SQIVND (reference sequence). V lost 0 bases, J lost 8 bases, and 29 bases lay in between. Full variable domain (remainder filled in from reference TRBV19 and TRBJ2-1): DGGITQSPKYLFRKEGQNVTLSCEQNLNHDAMYWYRQDPGQGLRLIYYSQIVNDFQKGDIAEGYSVSREKKESFPLTVTSAQKNPTAFYLCASSIDLWGAVATQADEQFFGPGTRLTVL.

The chain carries TRBV11-2 and TRBJ1-2, with TRBD1 identical over 11 bases. Per germline, CDR1 SGHAT and CDR2 FQNNGV. This CDR3 is 15 amino acids long. Losses at the gene ends were 1 base for V and 8 bases for J; bases not matched to a gene: 6. CDR3 DNA: TGTGCCAGCAGCTTAGTTGGACAGGGGGCGCCCGGCTACACCTTC. Its protein is CASSLVGQGAPGYTF.

The chain joins TRBV5-1 to TRBJ2-5, with 11 bases that match TRBD2. Germline V gene sequence: CDR1 SGHRS, CDR2 YFSETQ. Trimming at V came to 3 bases and at J to 1 base, leaving 5 bases not matched to a gene. The length of the CDR3 is 16 residues. CDR3 sequence: CASSSVTSGAQETQYF. In nucleotides, the CDR3 is TGCGCCAGCAGCTCGGTGACTAGCGGGGCCCAAGAGACCCAGTACTTC.

The chain has TRBV2 and TRBJ2-2, with D tentatively TRBD1 (6 bases). The CDR3 spans 16 residues. The germline gives CDR1 SNHLY, CDR2 FYNNEI. Deletions cut 3 bases from V and 1 base from J, with 12 bases between. The CDR3 region has the DNA TGTGCCAGCAGTGATTTGGGACATATGAACACCGGGGAGCTGTTTTTT. Translation gives CASSDLGHMNTGELFF.

This clonotype was recorded a few times. V and J are TRBV11-1 and TRBJ2-3; D is ambiguous. Germline assignment: CDR1 SGHAT and CDR2 FQDESV (reference sequence). This CDR3 has 12 amino acids. V was trimmed by 11 bases and J by 4 bases, leaving 13 bases between them. As DNA, the CDR3 is TGTGCCTCTACTAAGGGTTCAGATACGCAGTATTTT. Translation gives CASTKGSDTQYF. The variable domain in full, completed from reference TRBV11-1 and TRBJ2-3, reads EAEVAQSPRYKITEKSQAVAFWCDPISGHATLYWYRQILGQGPELLVQFQDESVVDDSQLPKDRFSAERLKGVDSTLKIQPAELGDSAMYLCASTKGSDTQYFGPGTRLTVL.

CDR3: CSVEAAGQTYNEQFF. CDR3 nucleotide sequence: TGCAGCGTTGAAGCTGCGGGACAGACGTACAATGAGCAGTTCTTC. The chain employs TRBV29-1 and TRBJ2-1; maybe TRBD1 (7 bases). V lost 1 base, J lost 4 bases, and 14 bases lay in between. Germline values: CDR1 SQVTM, CDR2 ANQGSEA. The CDR3 is 15 amino acids.

The chain joins TRBV9 to TRBJ2-7, with TRBD2 as a possible D gene (6 bases). The CDR3 length is 14 residues. Trimming stripped 3 bases from V and 3 bases from J, with 13 bases between. Germline V lookup: CDR1 SGDLS, CDR2 YYNGEE. Written as DNA, the CDR3 is TGTGCCAGCAGCGCCGGGACTCAACTCTACGAGCAGTACTTC. Its protein is CASSAGTQLYEQYF.

This clonotype has more than one count but fewer than ten. The chain carries TRBV25-1 and TRBJ2-7, with a tentative D call TRBD1 (5 bases). The assigned J gene may be wrong: the sequence end matches TRBJ2-1 better. Germline V gene lookup returns CDR1 MGHDK and CDR2 SYGVNS. CDR3 length equals 14 residues. The CDR3, as DNA: TGTGCCAGCAGTGAGACCTTGGGGCCCAATGAGCAGTTCTTC. Its protein is CASSETLGPNEQFF.

This clonotype was found a few times. The rearrangement uses TRBV20-1 and TRBJ2-1, with D possibly TRBD2 on 6 matching bases. V lost 4 bases, J lost 0 bases, and 19 bases lay in between. Germline V gives CDR1 DFQATT, CDR2 SNEGSKA (reference sequence). The CDR3 spans 17 residues. CDR3 DNA: TGCAGTGCTACTGATACCGGGGGACGCCGCTCCTACAATGAGCAGTTCTTC. Translation: CSATDTGGRRSYNEQFF.

The V and J genes are TRBV4-1 and TRBJ1-4; D unclear. The CDR3 sequence is 15 residues long. Germline CDR1 and CDR2: MGHRA and YSYEKL. The ends were cut back, 2 bases at V and 8 bases at J, with 15 bases in the middle. CDR3 sequence: CASSQSILGSEKLFF. The CDR3 DNA is TGCGCCAGCAGCCAATCTATCCTCGGTAGCGAAAAACTGTTTTTT.

This clonotype was counted a few times. The rearrangement uses TRBV20-1 and TRBJ2-7; no definite D call. This CDR3 contains 14 residues. Between the trimmed V and J ends, which lost 0 bases and 0 bases, there was a span of 9 bases. CDR1 DFQATT and CDR2 SNEGSKA come from the germline V gene (reference sequence). This CDR3 reads CSARDDKNSYEQYF. In nucleotides, the CDR3 is TGCAGTGCTAGAGATGACAAGAACTCCTACGAGCAGTACTTC.

The rearrangement uses TRBV9 and TRBJ2-2; D remains ambiguous. This CDR3 has 14 residues. V dropped 0 bases and J dropped 2 bases, with 5 bases sitting between them. The germline CDR1 and CDR2 sequences are SGDLS and YYNGEE. For the CDR3, the DNA is TGTGCCAGCAGCGTAGTAGACAACACCGGGGAGCTGTTTTTT. This translates into CASSVVDNTGELFF.